This T cell receptor beta chain was documented in a study of blood T cell repertoires in COVID-19. For the study at large: Italy, Spain and the United States were the sources of the convalescent and acute COVID-19 samples. PBMCs, B-cell-depleted T cells, or T cells provided the cDNA or gDNA that made up the material.

This CDR3 spans 16 amino acids. After removal of 3 bases from V and 8 bases from J, the junction contained 11 bases not matched to a gene. Germline V gene lookup returns CDR1 MNHNS and CDR2 SASEGT. Per the authors' pipeline: It was from reference gene primer amplification that nucleated cell counts were estimated. The method was immunoSEQ multiplex PCR; TCRdb's version includes in-frame clones alone and lacks a portion of them. V, J and clone size were drawn from that table, and D and trimming were deduced from the DNA. The sample contains about 42,000 clones, around 76% of which appear only once. The source of this sequence is a man older than 75 with acute or convalescent COVID-19. Sample: peripheral blood. V usage is TRBV6-1 and J usage is TRBJ2-1, with 9 bases matching TRBD1. Here the CDR3 reads CASSEGRGDRVHEQFF. The CDR3 DNA reads as TGTGCCAGCAGTGAGGGCCGGGGGGACAGGGTCCATGAGCAGTTCTTC.